The 28 T cell receptor beta chains given below trace back to one sample, sequenced in a study of blood T cell repertoires in COVID-19. The data were produced by immunoSEQ multiplex PCR, yet TCRdb's version contains in-frame clones alone and is incomplete. The sample contains 200,000 to 300,000 clones, around 82% of which appear only once. The sample was PBMCs or T cells enriched from blood (not recorded which). These receptors were taken from a woman in her thirties or forties who had been exposed to COVID-19.

This clone was picked up one time. The chain recombines TRBV19 with TRBJ1-5; D is uncertain. Trimming took 3 bases from V and 2 from J, leaving 11 bases between them. Germline loops: CDR1 LNHDA, CDR2 SQIVND (reference sequence). The CDR3 has 15 residues. The CDR3 is CASSIVRGGNQPQHF. CDR3 bases: TGTGCCAGTAGTATTGTCAGAGGAGGCAATCAGCCCCAGCATTTT.

This chain connects TRBV7-8 to TRBJ2-7, with TRBD1 matching over 7 bases. The V gene end was trimmed by 0 bases and the J gene end by 3 bases; junction bases not matched to a gene: 5. CDR1 SGHVS and CDR2 FQNEAQ come from the germline V gene. The CDR3 has 15 residues. The CDR3 DNA follows: TGTGCCAGCAGCTTAGCCGGACAGGTACTCTACGAGCAGTACTTC. It encodes CASSLAGQVLYEQYF.

This clone has just one count. V and J are TRBV13 and TRBJ2-7; TRBD1 aligns across 7 bases. In germline, CDR1 is PRHDT, CDR2 FYEKMQ (reference sequence). V lost 3 bases, J lost 4 bases, and 12 bases stayed unmatched. The CDR3 runs 16 residues. The CDR3 region has the DNA TGTGCCAGCAGCTTGGAGGTCAGACAGGGAAAATACGAGCAGTACTTC. Its protein product is CASSLEVRQGKYEQYF.

The chain recombines TRBV5-1 with TRBJ2-3; D remains ambiguous. Germline lookup yields CDR1 SGHRS and CDR2 YFSETQ. V lost 0 bases to trimming and J lost 4 bases, with 9 bases between them. This CDR3 is built from 14 residues. The CDR3 coding sequence is TGCGCCAGCAGCTTGGTTTCTAGTTCAGATACGCAGTATTTT. It translates to CASSLVSSSDTQYF.

The chain carries TRBV3-1 (or the pseudogene TRBV3-2) and TRBJ2-1, with TRBD2 identical over 7 bases. The CDR3 loop spans 19 amino acids. Trimming at V came to 0 bases and at J to 0 bases, leaving 11 bases not matched to a gene. From germline, CDR1 is LGHDT and CDR2 YNNKEL (reference sequence). CDR3 in amino acids: CASSQDFPPGGNSYNEQFF. The CDR3 region has the DNA TGTGCCAGCAGCCAAGATTTTCCCCCGGGAGGTAACTCCTACAATGAGCAGTTCTTC.

The rearrangement links TRBV9 to TRBJ2-7; 8 bases are a match to TRBD1. This CDR3 is built from 14 residues. With 4 bases clipped from V and 4 bases from J, the junction kept 7 bases outside the gene matches. Germline CDR1 reads SGDLS; CDR2 reads YYNGEE. The CDR3 coding sequence is TGTGCCAGCAGCCCTTCGGACAGGGTATACGAGCAGTACTTC. It translates to CASSPSDRVYEQYF.

This clone is a singleton in its sample. The V and J genes are TRBV6-5 and TRBJ2-7, with D perhaps matching TRBD2 (6 bases). The V and J ends lost 6 bases and 5 bases respectively, with 17 bases between them. CDR3 length equals 14 residues. Germline V gene sequence: CDR1 MNHEY, CDR2 SVGAGI. CDR3 sequence: CASSKVGEVHEQYF. In nucleotides, the CDR3 is TGTGCCAGCAGCAAGGTGGGGGAGGTCCACGAGCAGTACTTC.

This clone was recorded only once. The V gene is TRBV13, the J gene TRBJ1-1, with D possibly being TRBD1 (5 bases). CDR1 and CDR2 (germline): PRHDT, FYEKMQ (reference sequence). The V end lost 6 bases, the J end lost 8 bases, and 10 bases lay between the germline ends. This CDR3 region has 11 residues. This CDR3 is CASRSRVEAFF. The CDR3 DNA sequence: TGTGCCAGCAGGTCCAGGGTAGAAGCTTTCTTT.

The chain joins TRBV9 to TRBJ1-3, with D possibly matching TRBD1 (5 bases). The CDR3 has 16 amino acids. Germline CDR1 SGDLS, CDR2 YYNGEE. Trimming took off 0 bases at V and 0 bases at J, with 10 bases between the two ends. The CDR3 DNA is TGTGCCAGCAGCGTAGGCGGGGGGTCCTCTGGAAACACCATATATTTT. Translated: CASSVGGGSSGNTIYF.

This chain joins TRBV5-4 and TRBJ2-1; 9 bases align to TRBD1. Germline CDR1 SGHNT, CDR2 YYREEE (reference sequence). The length of the CDR3 is 15 residues. The junction had 1 base not matched to a gene; V was cut back by 3 bases and J by 0 bases. Here the CDR3 DNA reads TGTGCCAGCAGCTCGGGACAGGGCTCCTACAATGAGCAGTTCTTC. Translating gives CASSSGQGSYNEQFF.

This chain uses TRBV7-3 with TRBJ2-1; 7 nucleotides align to TRBD2. CDR1 and CDR2 (germline): SGHTA, FQGTGA. The CDR3 totals 15 residues. V lost 1 base, J lost 0 bases, and 0 bases stayed unmatched. The DNA for the CDR3 is TGTGCCAGCAGCTTAAGGGGGGGCTCCTACAATGAGCAGTTCTTC. Amino acids: CASSLRGGSYNEQFF.

This clone was counted only a few times. The chain links TRBV28 to TRBJ1-2; 7 bases are shared with TRBD1. CDR1 and CDR2 (germline): MDHEN, SYDVKM. J lost 4 bases, V lost 4 bases, and 9 bases had no gene match. CDR3 length equals 15 residues. This chain's CDR3 is CASSSPGTEPYGYTF. Written as DNA, the CDR3 is TGTGCCAGCAGTTCTCCCGGGACAGAGCCCTATGGCTACACCTTC.

The count of this clone is one. The V and J genes are TRBV5-1 and TRBJ2-3; tentative D call: TRBD1 (5 bases). Germline loops: CDR1 SGHRS, CDR2 YFSETQ. Trimming took 2 bases from V and 2 from J, leaving 15 bases between them. This CDR3 is 16 amino acids long. The CDR3 DNA reads TGCGCCAGCAGCTTCGCCAGGGCGACCACCACAGATACGCAGTATTTT. Its translation is CASSFARATTTDTQYF.

V and J are TRBV30 and TRBJ2-1; TRBD2 might be the D (6 bases). The ends were cut back, 2 bases at V and 9 bases at J, with 8 bases in the middle. Germline loops: CDR1 GTSNPN, CDR2 SVGIG (reference sequence). The length of the CDR3 is 11 residues. CDR3 DNA: TGTGCCTGGAGTCTGGGGGGTGAGCAGTTCTTC. This translates into CAWSLGGEQFF.

V gene TRBV29-1 combines with J gene TRBJ2-5; 10 nucleotides agree with TRBD1. The CDR3 is 12 amino acids. Germline V gene lookup returns CDR1 SQVTM and CDR2 ANQGSEA. The trim removed 8 bases at V and 7 bases at J, leaving 7 bases unmatched. The chain's CDR3 is CSIGTGVVTQYF. The CDR3 DNA reads as TGCAGCATAGGGACAGGGGTTGTGACCCAGTACTTC.

There are a few counts of this clone. This chain connects TRBV5-6 to TRBJ1-2; tentatively, D is TRBD1 (5 bases). The germline V gene has CDR1 SGHDT and CDR2 YYEEEE. The CDR3 has 14 residues. Trimming shortened V by 4 bases and J by 4 bases, and 14 bases separated the two germline ends. In DNA, the CDR3 is TGTGCCAGCAGCCGACCAGGGAGGCTCTATGGCTACACCTTC. It specifies CASSRPGRLYGYTF.

The V gene is TRBV19, the J gene TRBJ1-5; 10 bases fit TRBD1. The V gene's germline CDR1 is LNHDA and CDR2 SQIVND (reference sequence). The CDR3 contains 15 residues. Trimming took 6 bases from V and 2 from J; bases not matched to a gene: 4. The CDR3 nucleotides are TGTGCCAGTAGACCGACAGGGGGCGGCAATCAGCCCCAGCATTTT. Translating gives CASRPTGGGNQPQHF.

The gene calls are TRBV12-3 or TRBV12-4 and TRBJ1-2, with 9 bases lining up with TRBD1. With 5 bases clipped from V and 6 bases from J, the junction kept 4 bases outside the gene matches. The CDR3 extends over 13 amino acids. The CDR3 nucleotides read TGTGCCAGCAGTCTGGGGACAGGGAATGGCTACACCTTC. This codes for CASSLGTGNGYTF.

The chain is built from TRBV6-5 and TRBJ1-5; D remains ambiguous. The CDR3 has 15 residues. CDR1 is MNHEY and CDR2 is SVGAGI in the germline V gene. Trimming removed 7 bases at V and 2 bases at J, with 15 bases between. CDR3 bases: TGTGCCAGCACCCGAGGACGGGGTGGCAATCAGCCCCAGCATTTT. Its protein is CASTRGRGGNQPQHF.

The chain has TRBV5-1 and TRBJ1-5, with TRBD1 matching 10 bases. The CDR3 has 15 residues. V dropped 4 bases and J dropped 6; count of bases not matched to a gene: 7. Germline CDR1 SGHRS, CDR2 YFSETQ. CDR3 bases: TGCGCCAGCAGCAGAACGACAGGGGGCGGTCAGCCCCAGCATTTT. Protein sequence: CASSRTTGGGQPQHF.

The chain uses TRBV19 and TRBJ2-4; 8 bases are a match to TRBD1. CDR1 LNHDA and CDR2 SQIVND come from the germline V gene (reference sequence). This CDR3 comprises 16 residues. With V trimmed by 7 bases and J by 0 bases, 8 bases remained unmatched. The CDR3 DNA reads TGTGCCAGTAATTTCGGACAGGGTGAAGCCAAAAACATTCAGTACTTC. It specifies CASNFGQGEAKNIQYF.

The V gene is TRBV7-9, the J gene TRBJ1-1, with a weak D call TRBD1 (5 bases). This CDR3 has 16 residues. V dropped 5 bases and J dropped 1 base, with 17 bases sitting between them. Germline CDR1 and CDR2: SEHNR and FQNEAQ (reference sequence). The CDR3 nucleotides are TGTGCCAGCAGCCCTTTGGTATCAGGGTGGAACACTGAAGCTTTCTTT. It translates to CASSPLVSGWNTEAFF.

This chain connects TRBV6-5 to TRBJ1-3, with 9 bases lining up with TRBD1. Germline trimming cut 6 bases from V and 4 bases from J; bases unmatched to any gene: 7. The germline CDR1 and CDR2 sequences are MNHEY and SVGAGI. The CDR3 runs 15 residues. Here the CDR3 DNA reads TGTGCCAGCAGAGCTGGACAGGGGCCAGGAAACACCATATATTTT. It yields the protein CASRAGQGPGNTIYF.

J is TRBJ2-2 and V is TRBV18; 9 nucleotides match TRBD2. Trimming removed 3 bases from V and 0 bases from J; junction bases left unmatched: 5. From germline, CDR1 is KGHSH and CDR2 LQKENI. The CDR3 has 17 amino acids. CDR3 loop: CASSPPLAGANTGELFF. The CDR3 bases are TGTGCCAGCTCACCCCCATTAGCGGGGGCGAACACCGGGGAGCTGTTTTTT.

V and J are TRBV29-1 and TRBJ2-5, with TRBD2 matching over 9 bases. The germline CDR1 and CDR2 sequences are SQVTM and ANQGSEA. The CDR3 runs 14 residues. Trimming cost V 0 bases and J 4 bases; bases outside gene matches: 3. The CDR3 spells CSVEDPSGVETQYF. CDR3 bases: TGCAGCGTTGAAGACCCTAGCGGGGTAGAGACCCAGTACTTC. Supplemented by reference TRBV29-1 and TRBJ2-5, the full variable domain reads SAVISQKPSRDICQRGTSLTIQCQVDSQVTMMFWYRQQPGQSLTLIATANQGSEATYESGFVIDKFPISRPNLTFSTLTVSNMSPEDSSIYLCSVEDPSGVETQYFGPGTRLLVL.

The gene calls are TRBV7-2 and TRBJ1-4; 10 bases are shared with TRBD1. V gave up 5 bases and J gave up 7 bases; unmatched junction bases: 7. The CDR3 is 15 amino acids. The germline V gene encodes CDR1 SGHTA and CDR2 FQGNSA. The DNA of the CDR3 is TGTGCCAGCAGCCGGGCGGGGGACAGGGGTGAAAAACTGTTTTTT. Translation gives CASSRAGDRGEKLFF.

The rearrangement uses TRBV28 and TRBJ2-7, with 8 nucleotides matching TRBD1. J was trimmed by 6 bases and V by 5 bases; bases with no gene match: 12. Germline V gene sequence: CDR1 MDHEN, CDR2 SYDVKM. This CDR3 spans 15 amino acids. CDR3 region: CASSPRLTGVGEQYF. DNA of the CDR3: TGTGCCAGCAGTCCCCGCCTGACAGGGGTGGGCGAGCAGTACTTC.

This clone has only one observation. V is TRBV5-4 and J is TRBJ2-1, with a tentative D call TRBD1 (5 bases). CDR1 and CDR2 (germline): SGHNT, YYREEE (reference sequence). The CDR3 extends over 16 amino acids. Trimming stripped 0 bases from V and 0 bases from J, with 10 bases between. The DNA of the CDR3 is TGTGCCAGCAGCTTGGCCAAGGGGAACTCCTACAATGAGCAGTTCTTC. Its protein product is CASSLAKGNSYNEQFF. Based on the CDR3 plus reference TRBV5-4 and TRBJ2-1, the full variable domain is ETGVTQSPTHLIKTRGQQVTLRCSSQSGHNTVSWYQQALGQGPQFIFQYYREEENGRGNFPPRFSGLQFPNYSSELNVNALELDDSALYLCASSLAKGNSYNEQFFGPGTRLTVL.